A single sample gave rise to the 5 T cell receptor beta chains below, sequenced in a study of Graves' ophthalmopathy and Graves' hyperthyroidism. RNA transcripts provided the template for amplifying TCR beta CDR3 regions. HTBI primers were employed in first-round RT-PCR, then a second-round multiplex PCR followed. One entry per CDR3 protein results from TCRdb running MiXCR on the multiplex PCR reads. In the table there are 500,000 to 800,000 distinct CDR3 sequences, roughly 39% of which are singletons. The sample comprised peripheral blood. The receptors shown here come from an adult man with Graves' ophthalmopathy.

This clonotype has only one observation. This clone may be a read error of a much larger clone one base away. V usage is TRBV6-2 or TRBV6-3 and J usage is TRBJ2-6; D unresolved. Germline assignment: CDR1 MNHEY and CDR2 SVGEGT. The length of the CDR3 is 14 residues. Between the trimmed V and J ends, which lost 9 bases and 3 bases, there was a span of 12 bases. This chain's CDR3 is CARTSYRGANVLTF. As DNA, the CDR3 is TGTGCCAGGACCTCTTACCGTGGGGCCAACGTCCTGACTTTC.

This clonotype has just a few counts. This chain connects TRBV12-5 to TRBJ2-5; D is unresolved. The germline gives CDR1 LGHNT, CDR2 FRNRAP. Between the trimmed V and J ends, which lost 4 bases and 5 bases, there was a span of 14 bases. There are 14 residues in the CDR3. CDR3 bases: TGTGCTAGTGGTTCCGGACCTTTCCTGGAGACCCAGTACTTC. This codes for CASGSGPFLETQYF.

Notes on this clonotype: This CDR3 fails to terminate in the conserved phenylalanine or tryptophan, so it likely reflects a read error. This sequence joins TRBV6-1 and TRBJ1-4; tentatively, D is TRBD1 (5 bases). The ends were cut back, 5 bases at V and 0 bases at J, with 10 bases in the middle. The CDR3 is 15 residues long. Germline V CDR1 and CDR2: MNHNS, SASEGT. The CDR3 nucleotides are TGTGCCAGCAGTTACCAACAGGCAACTAATGAAAAACTGTTTTCT. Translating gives CASSYQQATNEKLFS.

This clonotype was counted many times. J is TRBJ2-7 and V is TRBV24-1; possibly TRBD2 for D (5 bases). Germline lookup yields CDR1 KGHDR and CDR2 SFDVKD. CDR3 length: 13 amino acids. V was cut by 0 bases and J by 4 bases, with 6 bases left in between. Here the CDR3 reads CATSDLRGYEQYF. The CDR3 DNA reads TGTGCCACCAGTGATTTGCGGGGTTACGAGCAGTACTTC.

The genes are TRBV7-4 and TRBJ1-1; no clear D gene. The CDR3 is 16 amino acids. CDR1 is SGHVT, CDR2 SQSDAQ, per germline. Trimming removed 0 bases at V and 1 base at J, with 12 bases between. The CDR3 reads CASSLAPGLGNTEAFF. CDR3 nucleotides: TGTGCCAGCAGCTTAGCCCCAGGATTGGGGAACACTGAAGCTTTCTTT.